This T cell receptor (beta chain) is from a study of blood T cell repertoires in COVID-19. Study-wide background: Some COVID-19 samples were acute and others convalescent; all came from the United States, Italy and Spain. Nucleic acid was either cDNA or gDNA, and it came from T cells, B-cell-depleted T cells, or PBMCs.

In the original analysis: Reference gene primer amplification yielded estimated nucleated cell counts. Measured with immunoSEQ multiplex PCR; TCRdb has only the in-frame clones, and not every one. The DNA was the basis for D and trimming; V, J and clone size are from that table. The sample includes roughly 67,000 clones, 85% to 95% of them seen just once. The CDR3 runs 15 residues. Germline V gene lookup returns CDR1 LGHDT and CDR2 YNNKEL (reference sequence). Trimming removed 3 bases from V and 6 bases from J, with 15 bases in between. The V gene is TRBV3-1 (or the pseudogene TRBV3-2), the J gene TRBJ2-1, with TRBD2 as a possible D gene (6 bases). The receptor comes from a man aged 65 to 85 with active COVID-19. Sequencing input: peripheral blood. Here the CDR3 reads CASSQLSGGVNEQFF. Here the CDR3 DNA reads TGTGCCAGCAGCCAGCTAAGTGGAGGGGTCAATGAGCAGTTCTTC.